The rows below give T cell receptor beta chains drawn from one sample of a study of CD8+ T cells in alopecia areata. Only in-frame clones appear in the TCRdb table, and some are missing; sequencing was by immunoSEQ multiplex PCR. The repertoire has 200,000 or so clones, more than 45% of them found once; the top ten carry 0.45%. The sequenced sample was CD4+ T cells sorted from blood, obtained at week 0. Receptor source: a human donor with alopecia areata. Each CDR3 is given with its conserved first and last residue. The D gene is left open where the match is weak. Clone sizes are given selectively: once, few, many, or a class where the clone is expanded.

J,V,D,size,CDR3,DNA
TRBJ1-3,TRBV29-1,.,few,CSVGQRSSGNTIYF,TGCAGCGTGGGACAAAGAAGCTCTGGAAACACCATATATTTT
TRBJ2-7,TRBV18,.,.,CASSPSVGTAAEQYF,TGTGCCAGCTCACCTAGCGTAGGGACTGCGGCCGAGCAGTACTTC
TRBJ2-3,TRBV9,.,.,CASSVYAGNTDTQYF,TGTGCCAGCAGCGTCTATGCGGGAAACACAGATACGCAGTATTTT
TRBJ2-1,TRBV9,.,few,CASSHSPGPEGTMFF,TGTGCCAGCAGCCATTCTCCGGGACCCGAAGGTACAATGTTCTTC
TRBJ2-6,TRBV30,TRBD1,.,CAWGTGTGANVLTF,TGTGCCTGGGGGACAGGGACTGGGGCCAACGTCCTGACTTTC
TRBJ1-5,TRBV6-5,.,.,CASSSPRDNQPQHF,TGTGCCAGCAGTTCACCGAGGGACAATCAGCCCCAGCATTTT
TRBJ2-3,TRBV2,TRBD2,.,CASSLAGVLGTDTQYF,TGTGCCAGCAGTCTAGCGGGAGTTTTAGGGACAGATACGCAGTATTTT
TRBJ1-2,TRBV19,.,few,CASRERGGNYGYTF,TGTGCCAGTAGGGAACGCGGCGGGAACTATGGCTACACCTTC
TRBJ1-2,TRBV29-1,.,once,CSAEGDGYTF,TGCAGCGCCGAGGGGGATGGCTACACCTTC
TRBJ1-1,TRBV5-1,.,.,CASKKDLVNTEAFF,TGCGCCAGCAAAAAGGATCTGGTGAACACTGAAGCTTTCTTT
TRBJ2-3,TRBV9,TRBD2,.,CASSGLAGYSDTQYF,TGTGCCAGCAGCGGACTAGCGGGGTATTCAGATACGCAGTATTTT
TRBJ2-3,TRBV9,TRBD2,.,CASSAGTSGSTDTQYF,TGTGCCAGCAGCGCCGGGACTAGCGGGAGCACAGATACGCAGTATTTT
TRBJ2-1,TRBV29-1,.,many,CSAIQGRNEQFF,TGCAGCGCGATACAGGGCAGGAATGAGCAGTTCTTC
TRBJ2-4,TRBV19,TRBD2,many,CASSIRLAVGSVEQYF,TGTGCCAGTAGTATACGACTAGCGGTGGGTAGTGTAGAGCAGTACTTC
TRBJ2-7,TRBV29-1,.,few,CSVETASYEQYF,TGCAGCGTTGAAACAGCGAGCTACGAGCAGTACTTC
TRBJ1-1,TRBV4-1,.,.,CASSQVGGVLNTEAFF,TGCGCCAGCAGCCAAGTCGGTGGGGTATTGAACACTGAAGCTTTCTTT
TRBJ1-1,TRBV29-1,.,.,CSVLGQPMNTEAFF,TGCAGCGTCCTTGGACAGCCCATGAACACTGAAGCTTTCTTT
TRBJ2-7,TRBV23-1,.,.,CASRGSYEQYF,TGCGCCAGCAGGGGCTCCTACGAGCAGTACTTC
TRBJ2-3,TRBV29-1,.,.,CSVDGAGNTDTQYF,TGCAGCGTTGACGGGGCGGGGAACACAGATACGCAGTATTTT
TRBJ2-1,TRBV25-1,.,.,CASKGVYEQFF,TGTGCCAGCAAAGGTGTCTATGAGCAGTTCTTC
TRBJ2-7,TRBV7-3,TRBD1,.,CASSSGQSSYEQYF,TGTGCCAGCAGCTCGGGACAGTCTTCCTACGAGCAGTACTTC
TRBJ1-3,TRBV2,.,.,CASSEMGASNTIYF,TGTGCCAGCAGTGAGATGGGGGCCAGTAACACCATATATTTT
TRBJ2-7,TRBV19,.,.,CASSPQGALTSYEQYF,TGTGCCAGTAGTCCCCAGGGTGCGTTGACGTCCTACGAGCAGTACTTC
TRBJ1-1,TRBV29-1,TRBD1,.,CSVATGTTTEAFF,TGCAGCGTAGCGACAGGGACTACGACTGAAGCTTTCTTT
TRBJ1-6,TRBV7-2,TRBD1,.,CASSLGRGQNSPLHF,TGTGCCAGCAGCTTAGGGAGGGGGCAGAATTCACCCCTCCACTTT
TRBJ2-6,TRBV5-1,.,few,CASQGYSGANVLTF,TGCGCCAGCCAAGGTTATTCTGGGGCCAACGTCCTGACTTTC
TRBJ2-4,TRBV27,TRBD1,.,CASSDRDLAKNIQYF,TGTGCCAGCAGTGACAGGGATCTAGCCAAAAACATTCAGTACTTC
TRBJ2-5,TRBV6-5,TRBD2,.,CASRLAGGGETQYF,TGTGCCAGCAGACTAGCGGGAGGGGGAGAGACCCAGTACTTC